The clone carrying this TCR beta chain was recorded a few times. Its antigen is undetermined. This record belongs to a study of response to subunit inactivated influenza vaccine. Study-wide points: Authors proposed each seasonal influenza vaccination draws in few new T cells.

Using its own MiXCR run on the RT-PCR reads, TCRdb lists one record per CDR3 protein. The table shows hundreds of thousands of distinct CDR3 sequences, with more than 15% occurring only once. This clonotype originated in a man in his forties or fifties who received an inactivated influenza vaccine. The specimen comprised PBMCs from blood, sampled roughly 12 days after vaccination.

CDR3 nucleotide sequence: TGCAGTGCTAGTCAGTATAGCACTGAAGCTTTCTTT. Protein product: CSASQYSTEAFF. The rearrangement joins TRBV20-1 to TRBJ1-1; D uncertain. Germline CDR1 DFQATT, CDR2 SNEGSKA (reference sequence). The CDR3 contains 12 residues. V was trimmed by 3 bases and J by 4 bases, leaving 9 bases between them.